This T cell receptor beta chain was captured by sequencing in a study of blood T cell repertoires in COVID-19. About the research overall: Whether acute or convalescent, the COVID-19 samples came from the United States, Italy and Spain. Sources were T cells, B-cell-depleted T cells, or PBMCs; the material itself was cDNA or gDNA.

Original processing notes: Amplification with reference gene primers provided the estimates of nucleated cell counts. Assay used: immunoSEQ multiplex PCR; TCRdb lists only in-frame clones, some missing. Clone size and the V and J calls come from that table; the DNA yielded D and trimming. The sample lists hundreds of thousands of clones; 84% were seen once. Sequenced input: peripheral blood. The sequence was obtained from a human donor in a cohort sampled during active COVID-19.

The CDR3 is CASSLGVLVAGRLSPQYF. Here the CDR3 DNA reads TGTGCCAGCAGCTTAGGAGTCTTAGTCGCGGGACGCCTATCTCCTCAGTACTTC. V and J are TRBV7-2 and TRBJ2-7; D is possibly TRBD2 (6 bases). Germline values: CDR1 SGHTA, CDR2 FQGNSA. V was pared by 1 base and J by 10 bases, with 29 bases between. The CDR3 has 18 residues.